The 20 T cell receptor beta chains reported below all come from one sample, sequenced in a study of T cells in localized non-small cell lung cancer. Only in-frame clones appear in the TCRdb table, and some are missing; sequencing was by immunoSEQ multiplex PCR. The repertoire holds about 59,000 clones, with 80% to 95% as singletons. This specimen consisted of peripheral blood, obtained before any cancer treatment. All receptors derive from a man between 40 and 70 years old with stage I lung adenocarcinoma.

The chain recombines TRBV7-2 with TRBJ2-7, with unresolved D. V was cut by 4 bases and J by 3 bases, with 13 bases left in between. This CDR3 is 14 amino acids long. Germline assignment: CDR1 SGHTA and CDR2 FQGNSA. The CDR3 nucleotides read TGTGCCAGCAGCTCCAGTAGAAGTAGCTACGAGCAGTACTTC. Its translation is CASSSSRSSYEQYF. The variable domain in full, with the rest retrieved from reference TRBV7-2 and TRBJ2-7, is GAGVSQSPSNKVTEKGKDVELRCDPISGHTALYWYRQSLGQGLEFLIYFQGNSAPDKSGLPSDRFSAERTGGSVSTLTIQRTQQEDSAVYLCASSSSRSSYEQYFGPGTRLTVT.

The V and J genes are TRBV27 and TRBJ1-5; no clear D gene. Trimming shortened V by 3 bases and J by 2 bases, and 8 bases separated the two germline ends. There are 14 residues in the CDR3. Looked up from germline, CDR1 is MNHEY and CDR2 is SMNVEV (reference sequence). In DNA form, the CDR3 reads TGTGCCAGCAGTTTGGGCGGAGGCAATCAGCCCCAGCATTTT. Amino acid sequence: CASSLGGGNQPQHF.

The rearrangement joins TRBV6-6 to TRBJ2-5, with a tentative D call TRBD1 (5 bases). CDR1 is MNHNY and CDR2 is SVGAGI in the germline V gene (reference sequence). The CDR3 runs 12 residues. V lost 11 bases and J 7 bases, leaving 17 bases between the germline ends. In nucleotides, the CDR3 is TGTGCCGTGGGCAGGGTGGATGGGACCCAGTACTTC. As protein: CAVGRVDGTQYF.

CDR3 bases: TGTGCCAGCAGCTTGGAGGTCGCGGGAGGGTTGGCCTACGAGCAGTACTTC. It codes for CASSLEVAGGLAYEQYF. The chain recombines TRBV5-8 with TRBJ2-7; TRBD2 aligns across 9 bases. The V segment lost 0 bases and the J segment 2 bases; nucleotides outside the gene matches: 9. Germline CDR1 and CDR2: SGHTS and YDEGEE. The CDR3 consists of 17 residues.

The chain uses TRBV5-5 and TRBJ2-3, with TRBD2 identical over 12 bases. From germline, CDR1 is SGHKS and CDR2 YYEKEE (reference sequence). The CDR3 has 19 amino acids. V was pared by 2 bases and J by 2 bases, with 12 bases of the junction left unmatched. The CDR3 DNA follows: TGTGCCAGCAGCTTCCCGGGACTAGCGGGCCTGGGGGCCACAGATACGCAGTATTTT. Residues: CASSFPGLAGLGATDTQYF. Based on the CDR3 plus reference TRBV5-5 and TRBJ2-3, the full variable domain is DAGVTQSPTHLIKTRGQQVTLRCSPISGHKSVSWYQQVLGQGPQFIFQYYEKEERGRGNFPDRFSARQFPNYSSELNVNALLLGDSALYLCASSFPGLAGLGATDTQYFGPGTRLTVL.

This chain connects TRBV5-6 to TRBJ2-2; no reliable D call. Trimming pared 1 base from V and 4 bases from J, leaving 8 bases between. Germline lookup yields CDR1 SGHDT and CDR2 YYEEEE. This CDR3 contains 14 residues. CDR3 sequence (DNA): TGTGCCAGCAGCTTGATCTGGGGCACCGGGGAGCTGTTTTTT. The encoded protein is CASSLIWGTGELFF.

The V and J genes are TRBV6-4 and TRBJ2-3; 16 bases are a match to TRBD2. The V and J ends lost 4 bases and 2 bases, in that order; junction bases with no gene match: 6. Germline V lookup: CDR1 MRHNA, CDR2 SNTAGT. This CDR3 region has 18 residues. CDR3: CASSGGLAGGPYTDTQYF. DNA for the CDR3: TGTGCCAGCAGTGGGGGACTAGCGGGAGGGCCGTACACAGATACGCAGTATTTT.

The rearrangement links TRBV6-6 to TRBJ1-6; D unresolved. Trimming stripped 8 bases from V and 7 bases from J, with 15 bases between. Germline V gene lookup returns CDR1 MNHNY and CDR2 SVGAGI (reference sequence). The CDR3 totals 14 residues. CDR3 sequence: CASSVHVANSPLHF. CDR3 DNA sequence: TGTGCCAGCTCCGTCCATGTAGCGAATTCACCCCTCCACTTT.

V gene TRBV7-2 combines with J gene TRBJ1-2; D unresolved. Trimming pared 4 bases from V and 1 base from J, leaving 13 bases between. Germline-derived CDR1 and CDR2 are SGHTA and FQGNSA. The CDR3 sequence is 15 residues long. Written as DNA, the CDR3 is TGTGCCAGCAGCTCTCCCGGGAAGGTTAACTATGGCTACACCTTC. Translated: CASSSPGKVNYGYTF.

V usage is TRBV15 and J usage is TRBJ1-2, with D hard to call. Germline CDR1 reads LNHNV; CDR2 reads YYDKDF (reference sequence). Trimming took off 5 bases at V and 5 bases at J, with 18 bases between the two ends. This CDR3 is 15 amino acids long. DNA for the CDR3: TGTGCCACCAGCTCGGGTTCGACGACCGCATATGGCTACACCTTC. It translates to CATSSGSTTAYGYTF. Full variable domain (rest looked up from reference TRBV15 and TRBJ1-2): DAMVIQNPRYQVTQFGKPVTLSCSQTLNHNVMYWYQQKSSQAPKLLFHYYDKDFNNEADTPDNFQSRRPNTSFCFLDIRSPGLGDTAMYLCATSSGSTTAYGYTFGSGTRLTVV.

The chain recombines TRBV6-6 with TRBJ1-1; D gene unclear. The germline gives CDR1 MNHNY, CDR2 SVGAGI (reference sequence). The CDR3 is made up of 14 amino acids. V was trimmed by 2 bases and J by 3 bases, leaving 10 bases between them. CDR3 sequence reads: CASSYVSLHTEAFF. CDR3 bases: TGTGCCAGCAGTTACGTTAGTCTTCACACTGAAGCTTTCTTT.

This sequence joins TRBV19 and TRBJ1-1; perhaps TRBD1 as D (6 bases). CDR1 is LNHDA, CDR2 SQIVND, per germline (reference sequence). Trimming stripped 3 bases from V and 2 bases from J, with 19 bases between. The CDR3 has 17 residues. CDR3 protein: CASSIGGRVWGNTEAFF. The DNA of the CDR3 is TGTGCCAGTAGTATCGGGGGGCGGGTGTGGGGAAACACTGAAGCTTTCTTT.

This clone was counted only a few times. This chain links TRBV4-2 with TRBJ2-2; 10 bases agree with TRBD2. Looked up from germline, CDR1 is LGHNA and CDR2 is YNFKEQ. There are 15 residues in the CDR3. The ends lost 2 bases at V and 3 bases at J; junction bases unmatched: 0. CDR3 sequence (DNA): TGTGCCAGCAGCCAACTAGCGGGAGACACCGGGGAGCTGTTTTTT. Its translation: CASSQLAGDTGELFF.

The J gene is TRBJ2-7, the V gene TRBV9; 12 bases are a match to TRBD2. Losses at the gene ends were 3 bases for V and 7 bases for J; bases not matched to a gene: 8. The length of the CDR3 is 15 residues. Germline-derived CDR1 and CDR2 are SGDLS and YYNGEE. In DNA form, the CDR3 reads TGTGCCAGCAGCGCCGGACTAGCGGGGCCCGGGGAGCAGTACTTC. Its protein product is CASSAGLAGPGEQYF.

The gene calls are TRBV7-9 and TRBJ2-2; TRBD1 matches 11 bases. The J segment lost 2 bases and the V segment lost 5 bases, leaving 13 bases of the junction unmatched. Germline CDR1 and CDR2: SEHNR and FQNEAQ (reference sequence). This CDR3 is 19 amino acids long. CDR3: CASSTVRTGGAINTGELFF. DNA for the CDR3: TGTGCCAGCAGCACCGTAAGGACAGGGGGCGCGATTAACACCGGGGAGCTGTTTTTT.

The chain uses TRBV5-1 and TRBJ1-1, with TRBD1 identical over 8 bases. The length of the CDR3 is 16 residues. CDR1 SGHRS and CDR2 YFSETQ come from the germline V gene. V lost 4 bases to trimming and J lost 1 base; unmatched junction nucleotides: 9. This CDR3 reads CASSGSGQGGNTEAFF. For the CDR3, the DNA is TGCGCCAGCAGCGGGTCTGGACAGGGTGGGAACACTGAAGCTTTCTTT.

The chain employs TRBV6-6 and TRBJ1-3, with D possibly TRBD1 on 5 matching bases. Germline CDR1 is MNHNY and CDR2 is SVGAGI (reference sequence). This CDR3 contains 12 residues. Trimming removed 10 bases at V and 4 bases at J, with 11 bases between. CDR3 bases: TGTGCCACCCGGGAGGGGGGAAACACCATATATTTT. Residues: CATREGGNTIYF.

The gene calls are TRBV9 and TRBJ2-2; D is undetermined. This CDR3 contains 13 residues. V was cut by 4 bases and J by 3 bases, with 7 bases left in between. Germline-derived CDR1 and CDR2 are SGDLS and YYNGEE. The CDR3 spells CASSLRYTGELFF. In DNA, the CDR3 is TGTGCCAGCAGCCTCCGTTACACCGGGGAGCTGTTTTTT.

V is TRBV7-2 and J is TRBJ1-6; D gene uncertain. This CDR3 has 17 amino acids. Germline V gene data show CDR1 as SGHTA and CDR2 as FQGNSA. V lost 2 bases and J lost 6, with 17 bases in between. The DNA for the CDR3 is TGTGCCAGCAGCTTATACCCCACGGAGGAACCTAATTCACCCCTCCACTTT. The encoded protein is CASSLYPTEEPNSPLHF.

This sequence joins TRBV5-1 and TRBJ2-2; 8 nucleotides line up with TRBD2. The germline V gene encodes CDR1 SGHRS and CDR2 YFSETQ. V gave up 1 base and J gave up 0 bases; unmatched junction bases: 5. This CDR3 is built from 17 residues. In DNA, the CDR3 is TGCGCCAGCAGCTTGTCCAGCGGGGGACCGAACACCGGGGAGCTGTTTTTT. Residues: CASSLSSGGPNTGELFF. The variable domain in full, with the rest retrieved from reference TRBV5-1 and TRBJ2-2, is KAGVTQTPRYLIKTRGQQVTLSCSPISGHRSVSWYQQTPGQGLQFLFEYFSETQRNKGNFPGRFSGRQFSNSRSEMNVSTLELGDSALYLCASSLSSGGPNTGELFFGEGSRLTVL.